This TCR beta chain derives from a study of blood T cells in healthy people across ages. Points from the study as a whole: More naive CD4+ cells and higher diversity marked long-lived donors relative to aged donors. PBMC samples, being unsorted, prevented any conclusive comparison of naive and antigen-experienced cells.

Next came a second PCR, run for about 7 to 12 cycles, which used a sample-barcoded 5' primer along with a J-beta primer mix. TCRdb analysed the 5' RACE reads with MiXCR anew, one entry per CDR3 protein. The profile shows some 640,000 distinct CDR3 sequences, more than 40% of them singletons. There are 17 residues in the CDR3. CDR1 and CDR2 (germline): MGHDK, SYGVNS. Details on this clonotype: The target antigen is unknown. A much larger clonotype is one base distant, so this may be a read error.

Each individual donor underwent a draw of ten milliliters of peripheral blood. The source of this sequence is a woman aged 55-69 years in good health. The sequencing sample was made of blood. The chain joins TRBV25-1 to TRBJ2-3, with TRBD2 matching over 14 bases. CDR3 in amino acids: CASSGTSGRQGTDRQYF. Written as DNA, the CDR3 is TGTGCCAGCAGTGGGACTAGCGGGAGGCAAGGCACAGATAGGCAGTATTTT.